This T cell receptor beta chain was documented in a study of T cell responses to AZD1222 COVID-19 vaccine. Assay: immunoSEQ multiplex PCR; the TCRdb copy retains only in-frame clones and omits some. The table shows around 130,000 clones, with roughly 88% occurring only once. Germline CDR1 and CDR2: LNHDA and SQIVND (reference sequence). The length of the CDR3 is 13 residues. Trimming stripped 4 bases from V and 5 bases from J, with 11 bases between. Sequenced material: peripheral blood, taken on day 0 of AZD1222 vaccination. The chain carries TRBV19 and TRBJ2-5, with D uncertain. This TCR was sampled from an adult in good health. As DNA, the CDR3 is TGTGCCAGTAGTAGGGAAGGAAGGGAGACCCAGTACTTC. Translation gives CASSREGRETQYF.